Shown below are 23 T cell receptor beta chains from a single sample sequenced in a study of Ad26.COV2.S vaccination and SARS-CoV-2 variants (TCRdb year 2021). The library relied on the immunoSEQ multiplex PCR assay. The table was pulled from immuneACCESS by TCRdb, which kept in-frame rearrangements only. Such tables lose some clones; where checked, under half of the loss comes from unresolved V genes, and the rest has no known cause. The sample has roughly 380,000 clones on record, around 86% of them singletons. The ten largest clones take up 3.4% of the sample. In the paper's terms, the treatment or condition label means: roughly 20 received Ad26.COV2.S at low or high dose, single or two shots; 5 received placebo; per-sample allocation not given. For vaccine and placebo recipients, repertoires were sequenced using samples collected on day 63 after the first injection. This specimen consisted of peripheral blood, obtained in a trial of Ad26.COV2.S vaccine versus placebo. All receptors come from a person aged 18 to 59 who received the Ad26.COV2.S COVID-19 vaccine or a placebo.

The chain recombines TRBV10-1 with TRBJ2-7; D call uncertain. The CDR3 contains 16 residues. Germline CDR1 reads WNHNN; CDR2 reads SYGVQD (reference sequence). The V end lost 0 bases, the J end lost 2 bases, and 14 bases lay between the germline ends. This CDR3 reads CASSESVPLATYEQYF. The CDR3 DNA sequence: TGCGCCAGCAGTGAGTCGGTCCCCCTGGCTACCTACGAGCAGTACTTC.

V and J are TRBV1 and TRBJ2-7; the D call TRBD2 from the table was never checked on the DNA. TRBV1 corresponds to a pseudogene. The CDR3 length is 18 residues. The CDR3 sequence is CTSSQGTSGGANSYEQYF. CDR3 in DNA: TGCACCAGCAGCCAGGGGACTAGCGGGGGGGCAAACTCCTACGAGCAGTACTTC.

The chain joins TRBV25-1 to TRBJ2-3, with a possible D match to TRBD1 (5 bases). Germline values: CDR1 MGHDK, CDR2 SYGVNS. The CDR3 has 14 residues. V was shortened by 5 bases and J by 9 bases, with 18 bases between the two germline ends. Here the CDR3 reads CASSYGAPARTQYF. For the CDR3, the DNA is TGTGCCAGCAGTTATGGGGCCCCCGCCCGGACGCAGTATTTT. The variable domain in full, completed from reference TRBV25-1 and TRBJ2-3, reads EADIYQTPRYLVIGTGKKITLECSQTMGHDKMYWYQQDPGMELHLIHYSYGVNSTEKGDLSSESTVSRIRTEHFPLTLESARPSHTSQYLCASSYGAPARTQYFGPGTRLTVL.

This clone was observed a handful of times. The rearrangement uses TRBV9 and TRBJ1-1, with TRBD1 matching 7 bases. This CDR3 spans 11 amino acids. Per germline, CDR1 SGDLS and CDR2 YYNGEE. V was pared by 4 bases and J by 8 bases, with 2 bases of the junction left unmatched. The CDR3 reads CASSPGGEAFF. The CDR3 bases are TGTGCCAGCAGCCCAGGGGGGGAAGCTTTCTTT.

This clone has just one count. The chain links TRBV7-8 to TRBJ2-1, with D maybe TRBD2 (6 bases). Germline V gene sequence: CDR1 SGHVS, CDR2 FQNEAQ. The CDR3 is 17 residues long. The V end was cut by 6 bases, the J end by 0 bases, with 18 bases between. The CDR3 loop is CASRISARDYSYNEQFF. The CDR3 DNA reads TGTGCCAGCAGGATTAGCGCGCGGGATTACTCCTACAATGAGCAGTTCTTC. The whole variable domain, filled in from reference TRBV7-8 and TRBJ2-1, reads GAGVSQSPRYKVAKRGQDVALRCDPISGHVSLFWYQQALGQGPEFLTYFQNEAQLDKSGLPSDRFFAERPEGSVSTLKIQRTQQEDSAVYLCASRISARDYSYNEQFFGPGTRLTVL.

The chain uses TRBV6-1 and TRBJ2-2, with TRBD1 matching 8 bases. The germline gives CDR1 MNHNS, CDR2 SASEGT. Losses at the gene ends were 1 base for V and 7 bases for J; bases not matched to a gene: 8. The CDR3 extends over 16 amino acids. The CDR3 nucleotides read TGTGCCAGCAGTGAAGTAGGCAGGGGGCTCGGCGGGGAGCTGTTTTTT. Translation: CASSEVGRGLGGELFF.

CDR3 region: CAWSPPGPGDYGYTF. The CDR3 region has the DNA TGTGCCTGGAGTCCACCGGGACCAGGGGACTATGGCTACACCTTC. The chain links TRBV30 to TRBJ1-2; TRBD1 is a possible D gene (6 bases). CDR1 is GTSNPN and CDR2 is SVGIG in the germline V gene (reference sequence). CDR3 size: 15 residues. V was cut by 2 bases and J by 3 bases, with 16 bases left in between.

The CDR3 is CSVEGVAGVRYEQYF. CDR3 bases: TGCAGCGTTGAAGGGGTGGCAGGCGTACGCTACGAGCAGTACTTC. The chain is built from TRBV29-1 and TRBJ2-7; the D is unclear. The V gene lost 1 base and the J gene lost 3 bases, with 16 bases spanning the gap. This CDR3 comprises 15 residues. CDR1 and CDR2 (germline): SQVTM, ANQGSEA.

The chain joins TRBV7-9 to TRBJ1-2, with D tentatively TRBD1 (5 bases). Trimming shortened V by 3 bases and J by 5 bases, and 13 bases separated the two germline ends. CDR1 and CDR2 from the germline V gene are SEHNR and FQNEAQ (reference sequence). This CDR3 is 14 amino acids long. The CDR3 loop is CASSFGREAYGYTF. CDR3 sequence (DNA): TGTGCCAGCAGCTTTGGCAGGGAGGCTTATGGCTACACCTTC.

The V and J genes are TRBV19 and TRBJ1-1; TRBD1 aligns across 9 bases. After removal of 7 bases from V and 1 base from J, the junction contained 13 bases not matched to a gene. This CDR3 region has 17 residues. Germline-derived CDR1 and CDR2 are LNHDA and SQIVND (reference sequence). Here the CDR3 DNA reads TGTGCCAGTAATGGGAGACGGACAGGGGCGAAGAACACTGAAGCTTTCTTT. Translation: CASNGRRTGAKNTEAFF.

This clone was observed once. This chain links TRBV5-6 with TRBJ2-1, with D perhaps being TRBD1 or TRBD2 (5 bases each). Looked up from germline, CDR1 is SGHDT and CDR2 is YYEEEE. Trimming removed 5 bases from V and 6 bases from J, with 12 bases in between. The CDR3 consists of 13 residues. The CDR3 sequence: CASRGRPSNEQFF. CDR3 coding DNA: TGTGCCAGCAGGGGACGGCCTAGCAATGAGCAGTTCTTC. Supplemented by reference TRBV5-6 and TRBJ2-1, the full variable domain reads DAGVTQSPTHLIKTRGQQVTLRCSPKSGHDTVSWYQQALGQGPQFIFQYYEEEERQRGNFPDRFSGHQFPNYSSELNVNALLLGDSALYLCASRGRPSNEQFFGPGTRLTVL.

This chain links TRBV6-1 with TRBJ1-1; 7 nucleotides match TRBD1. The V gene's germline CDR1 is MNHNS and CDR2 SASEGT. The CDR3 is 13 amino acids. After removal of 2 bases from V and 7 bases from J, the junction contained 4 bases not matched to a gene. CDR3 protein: CASSETGVGEAFF. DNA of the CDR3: TGTGCCAGCAGTGAAACAGGGGTCGGTGAAGCTTTCTTT.

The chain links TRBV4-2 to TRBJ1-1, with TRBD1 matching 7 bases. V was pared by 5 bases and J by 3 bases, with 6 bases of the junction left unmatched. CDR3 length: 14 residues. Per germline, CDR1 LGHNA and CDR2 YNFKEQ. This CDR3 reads CASSSQGRDTEAFF. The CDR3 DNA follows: TGTGCCAGCAGCTCACAGGGGAGGGACACTGAAGCTTTCTTT.

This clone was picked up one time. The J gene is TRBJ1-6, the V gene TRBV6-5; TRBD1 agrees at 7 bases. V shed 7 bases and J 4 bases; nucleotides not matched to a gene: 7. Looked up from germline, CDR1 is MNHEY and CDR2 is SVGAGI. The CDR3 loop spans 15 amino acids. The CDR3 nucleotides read TGTGCCAGCACCCCGACAGGGTATTATAATTCACCCCTCCACTTT. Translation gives CASTPTGYYNSPLHF.

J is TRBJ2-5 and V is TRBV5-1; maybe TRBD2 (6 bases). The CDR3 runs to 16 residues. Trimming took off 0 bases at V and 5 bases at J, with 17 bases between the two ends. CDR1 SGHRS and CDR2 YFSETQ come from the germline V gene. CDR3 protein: CASSLEERVTGETQYF. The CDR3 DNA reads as TGCGCCAGCAGCTTGGAGGAGCGGGTAACTGGGGAGACCCAGTACTTC.

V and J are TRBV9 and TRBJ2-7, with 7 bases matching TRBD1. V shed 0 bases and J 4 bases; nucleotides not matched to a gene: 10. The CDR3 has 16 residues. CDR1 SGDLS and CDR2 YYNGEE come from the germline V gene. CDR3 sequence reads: CASSVARTGPPYEQYF. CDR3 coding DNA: TGTGCCAGCAGCGTAGCACGGACAGGTCCCCCATACGAGCAGTACTTC.

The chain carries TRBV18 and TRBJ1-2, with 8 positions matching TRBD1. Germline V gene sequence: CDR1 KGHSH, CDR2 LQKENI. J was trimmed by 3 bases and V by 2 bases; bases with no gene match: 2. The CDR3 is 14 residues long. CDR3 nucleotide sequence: TGTGCCAGCTCACCAGGGACAGGACACTATGGCTACACCTTC. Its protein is CASSPGTGHYGYTF.

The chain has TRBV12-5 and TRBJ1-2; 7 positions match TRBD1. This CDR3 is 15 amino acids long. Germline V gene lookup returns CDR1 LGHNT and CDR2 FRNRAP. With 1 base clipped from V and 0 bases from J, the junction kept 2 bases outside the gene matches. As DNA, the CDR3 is TGTGCTAGTGGTTTGGCGGGACAGTCTAACTATGGCTACACCTTC. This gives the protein CASGLAGQSNYGYTF.

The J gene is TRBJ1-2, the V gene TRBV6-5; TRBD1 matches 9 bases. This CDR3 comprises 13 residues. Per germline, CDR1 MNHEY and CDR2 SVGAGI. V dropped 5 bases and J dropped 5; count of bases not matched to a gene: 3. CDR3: CASSKDRGYGYTF. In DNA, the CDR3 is TGTGCCAGCAGTAAGGACAGGGGTTATGGCTACACCTTC.

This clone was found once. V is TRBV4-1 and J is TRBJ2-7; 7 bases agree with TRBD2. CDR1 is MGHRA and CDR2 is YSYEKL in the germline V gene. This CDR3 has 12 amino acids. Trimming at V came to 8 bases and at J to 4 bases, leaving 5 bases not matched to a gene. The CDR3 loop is CASGSGGYEQYF. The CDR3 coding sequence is TGCGCCAGCGGTTCCGGGGGGTACGAGCAGTACTTC.

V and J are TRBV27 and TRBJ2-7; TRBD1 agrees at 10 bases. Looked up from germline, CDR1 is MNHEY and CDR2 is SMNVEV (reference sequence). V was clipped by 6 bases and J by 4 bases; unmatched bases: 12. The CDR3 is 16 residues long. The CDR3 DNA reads TGTGCCAGCAGGTCCCAGGCAGGACAGGGGGGATACGAGCAGTACTTC. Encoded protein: CASRSQAGQGGYEQYF.

The CDR3: CASSSDRNTEAFF. CDR3 nucleotide sequence: TGTGCCAGCAGCTCGGACAGGAACACTGAAGCTTTCTTT. This chain connects TRBV7-2 to TRBJ1-1; a weak D match, TRBD1 (6 bases). CDR1 and CDR2 (germline): SGHTA, FQGNSA. There are 13 residues in the CDR3. V was trimmed by 4 bases and J by 1 base, leaving 7 bases between them.

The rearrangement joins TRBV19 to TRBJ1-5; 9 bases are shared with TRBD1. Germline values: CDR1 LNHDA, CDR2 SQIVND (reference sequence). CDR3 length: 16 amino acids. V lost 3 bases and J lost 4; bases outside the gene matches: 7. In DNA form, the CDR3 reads TGTGCCAGTAGTATCGTAGGGACAGGGTGGAATCAGCCCCAGCATTTT. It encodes CASSIVGTGWNQPQHF. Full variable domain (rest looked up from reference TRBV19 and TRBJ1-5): DGGITQSPKYLFRKEGQNVTLSCEQNLNHDAMYWYRQDPGQGLRLIYYSQIVNDFQKGDIAEGYSVSREKKESFPLTVTSAQKNPTAFYLCASSIVGTGWNQPQHFGDGTRLSIL.